The 22 T cell receptor beta chains below were found in one sample sequenced in a study of shared clonotypes between healthy human individuals. The method was immunoSEQ multiplex PCR; TCRdb's version includes in-frame clones alone and lacks a portion of them. The table shows over a million clones, with more than 65% occurring only once. The sequenced sample consisted of memory CD4+ T cells sorted from blood. Subset indicated: CD45RA-negative fraction. Receptors were obtained from a man aged 18 to 35 in good health.

About this clone: The same CDR3 can be traced to other DNA sequences in this sample. The chain links TRBV7-3 to TRBJ2-5, with TRBD1 identical over 7 bases. The CDR3 is 13 amino acids. The germline CDR1 and CDR2 sequences are SGHTA and FQGTGA. The V segment lost 0 bases and the J segment 7 bases; nucleotides outside the gene matches: 2. The CDR3, as DNA: TGTGCCAGCAGCTTAACCCCAGGGGGGACCCAGTACTTC. Amino acid sequence: CASSLTPGGTQYF.

J is TRBJ1-6 and V is TRBV7-9, with 7 nucleotides matching TRBD1. The CDR3 is 16 residues long. Trimming cost V 1 base and J 7 bases; bases outside gene matches: 7. Germline V gene lookup returns CDR1 SEHNR and CDR2 FQNEAQ (reference sequence). CDR3 protein: CASSLDATGNNSPLHF. CDR3 nucleotides: TGTGCCAGCAGCTTAGATGCGACAGGGAACAATTCACCCCTCCACTTT.

CDR3 residues: CAWSVRGTLNTEAFF. In DNA form, the CDR3 reads TGTGCCTGGAGTGTACGGGGGACCTTGAACACTGAAGCTTTCTTT. V and J are TRBV30 and TRBJ1-1; D is possibly TRBD1 (5 bases). CDR1 and CDR2 (germline): GTSNPN, SVGIG (reference sequence). V lost 0 bases and J lost 0, with 11 bases in between. The CDR3 extends over 15 amino acids.

V and J are TRBV2 and TRBJ2-5; D possibly corresponds to TRBD1 (5 bases). V was trimmed by 7 bases and J by 5 bases, leaving 14 bases between them. The germline CDR1 and CDR2 sequences are SNHLY and FYNNEI. CDR3 length equals 13 residues. DNA for the CDR3: TGTGCCAGCACACTTAACCCAGGGGAGACCCAGTACTTC. Translating it yields CASTLNPGETQYF.

The DNA of the CDR3 is TGCGCCAGCAGCTTAACCCCGACTAGCGGGGGGGCTAGGGGTGCTGAGCAGTTCTTC. Translated: CASSLTPTSGGARGAEQFF. This rearrangement joins TRBV5-1 to TRBJ2-1; 14 bases agree with TRBD2. J lost 9 bases, V lost 2 bases, and 16 bases had no gene match. The length of the CDR3 is 19 residues. CDR1 is SGHRS, CDR2 YFSETQ, per germline.

This chain joins TRBV10-3 and TRBJ2-7, with D possibly TRBD2 on 5 matching bases. The CDR3 spans 12 residues. V was pared by 2 bases and J by 5 bases, with 7 bases between. Germline assignment: CDR1 ENHRY and CDR2 SYGVKD. The CDR3 DNA follows: TGTGCCATCAGTGAGACCGGGAACGAGCAGTACTTC. This sequence encodes CAISETGNEQYF.

V gene TRBV6-5 combines with J gene TRBJ1-5; D might be TRBD1 (6 bases). The germline V and J ends were trimmed by 6 bases and 4 bases, with 16 bases remaining between them. CDR3 length equals 15 residues. The germline V gene encodes CDR1 MNHEY and CDR2 SVGAGI. CDR3 loop: CASSPDRNTNQPQHF. The CDR3, as DNA: TGTGCCAGCAGCCCGGACAGAAACACTAATCAGCCCCAGCATTTT.

The V and J genes are TRBV7-8 and TRBJ1-1; the D is unclear. Germline V CDR1 and CDR2: SGHVS, FQNEAQ. The V end lost 2 bases, the J end lost 2 bases, and 9 bases lay between the germline ends. The CDR3 is made up of 14 amino acids. The CDR3 nucleotides read TGTGCCAGCAGCTTACGGGAGAGAAACACTGAAGCTTTCTTT. Translating it yields CASSLRERNTEAFF.

The chain employs TRBV30 and TRBJ2-5; D may be TRBD1 (6 bases). The J call may be in error: the DNA end matches TRBJ2-7 better. Germline V gene data show CDR1 as GTSNPN and CDR2 as SVGIG (reference sequence). The CDR3 sequence is 12 residues long. The CDR3 DNA follows: TGTGCCGGAACAGGGTATAGCGACGAGCAGTACTTC. Protein: CAGTGYSDEQYF.

The chain employs TRBV7-9 and TRBJ2-7; D possibly corresponds to TRBD1 (6 bases). Deletions cut 5 bases from V and 1 base from J, with 12 bases between. CDR1 SEHNR and CDR2 FQNEAQ come from the germline V gene (reference sequence). The CDR3 sequence is 14 residues long. CDR3 in amino acids: CASSRTGTSYEQYF. CDR3 DNA sequence: TGTGCCAGCAGCCGAACTGGGACATCCTACGAGCAGTACTTC.

The CDR3 coding sequence is TGTGCCAGCAGTGAATCCCAGGGTGGCACCTATAATTCACCCCTCCACTTT. This sequence encodes CASSESQGGTYNSPLHF. V gene TRBV6-1 combines with J gene TRBJ1-6; a possible D gene is TRBD1 (5 bases). Germline CDR1 reads MNHNS; CDR2 reads SASEGT. V shed 2 bases and J shed 2 bases, with 13 bases lying between them. The length of the CDR3 is 17 residues.

This chain joins TRBV5-1 and TRBJ2-1; 11 bases line up with TRBD2. Trimming cost V 0 bases and J 7 bases; bases outside gene matches: 6. Germline V gene lookup returns CDR1 SGHRS and CDR2 YFSETQ. The CDR3 is 16 residues long. This CDR3 reads CASSLGETSGRNEQFF. CDR3 bases: TGCGCCAGCAGCTTGGGGGAAACTAGCGGGAGAAATGAGCAGTTCTTC.

CDR3 amino acids: CASTPSGGGNYGYTF. The CDR3 bases are TGTGCCAGCACCCCGTCAGGGGGAGGGAACTATGGCTACACCTTC. The rearrangement uses TRBV6-5 and TRBJ1-2, with 7 bases identical to TRBD1. The V gene end was trimmed by 7 bases and the J gene end by 2 bases; junction bases not matched to a gene: 10. Germline CDR1 and CDR2: MNHEY and SVGAGI. The CDR3 contains 15 residues.

The chain carries TRBV18 and TRBJ2-1; D ambiguous. Trimming took 2 bases from V and 9 from J, leaving 20 bases between them. Germline CDR1 KGHSH, CDR2 LQKENI. The CDR3 spans 16 residues. Here the CDR3 reads CASSPVSGQTGFEQFF. CDR3 coding DNA: TGTGCCAGCTCACCAGTCTCGGGCCAGACGGGCTTTGAGCAGTTCTTC.

V is TRBV5-1 and J is TRBJ2-7, with D possibly matching TRBD2 (5 bases). From germline, CDR1 is SGHRS and CDR2 YFSETQ. V gave up 4 bases and J gave up 0 bases, with 11 bases separating them. The CDR3 covers 14 residues. CDR3 amino acids: CASSPWESSYEQYF. The CDR3 nucleotides read TGCGCCAGCAGCCCCTGGGAGAGCTCCTACGAGCAGTACTTC.

V usage is TRBV30 and J usage is TRBJ1-3; no clear D gene. The V end lost 0 bases, the J end lost 0 bases, and 6 bases lay between the germline ends. This CDR3 spans 14 amino acids. The germline V gene encodes CDR1 GTSNPN and CDR2 SVGIG (reference sequence). The CDR3 region has the DNA TGTGCCTGGAGTGTAGACAACTCTGGAAACACCATATATTTT. Amino acid sequence: CAWSVDNSGNTIYF.

The chain carries TRBV28 and TRBJ1-1, with D possibly matching TRBD1 (5 bases). The CDR3 is made up of 14 amino acids. V gave up 2 bases and J gave up 8 bases, with 15 bases separating them. Germline lookup yields CDR1 MDHEN and CDR2 SYDVKM. CDR3 in amino acids: CASSLRHQGAEAFF. In DNA form, the CDR3 reads TGTGCCAGCAGTTTACGTCATCAGGGAGCCGAAGCTTTCTTT.

The CDR3 DNA reads as TGTGCCAGCAGCCCGCAGGGGTTTTCTAATGAAAAACTGTTTTTT. Amino acid sequence: CASSPQGFSNEKLFF. The rearrangement uses TRBV7-6 and TRBJ1-4; possibly TRBD1 for D (6 bases). Germline values: CDR1 SGHVS, CDR2 FNYEAQ. Trimming stripped 5 bases from V and 3 bases from J, with 13 bases between. CDR3 length: 15 residues.

The rearrangement links TRBV10-1 to TRBJ2-3; maybe TRBD2 (6 bases). This CDR3 has 11 residues. The V gene lost 5 bases and the J gene lost 8 bases, with 8 bases spanning the gap. Germline CDR1 and CDR2: WNHNN and SYGVQD (reference sequence). CDR3 DNA: TGCGCCAGCAGTTCGGGAGTTACGCAGTATTTT. Protein: CASSSGVTQYF.

The V call is TRBV28, the J call TRBJ1-2, with 9 bases that match TRBD1. Trimming at V came to 6 bases and at J to 4 bases, leaving 15 bases not matched to a gene. The germline gives CDR1 MDHEN, CDR2 SYDVKM. The CDR3 has 17 amino acids. This CDR3 is CASSPLLHRGRSYGYTF. The CDR3 DNA follows: TGTGCCAGCAGCCCCTTGCTTCACAGGGGGCGCAGCTATGGCTACACCTTC.

With respect to this clone: The same CDR3 is also encoded by other DNA sequences in this sample. The rearrangement joins TRBV7-2 to TRBJ2-7, with D possibly matching TRBD2 (5 bases). Germline V CDR1 and CDR2: SGHTA, FQGNSA. Trimming stripped 1 base from V and 0 bases from J, with 10 bases between. The CDR3 runs 15 residues. CDR3 DNA sequence: TGTGCCAGCAGCTTAGTTGCCGGAGGCTCCTACGAGCAGTACTTC. This gives the protein CASSLVAGGSYEQYF.

This rearrangement joins TRBV2 to TRBJ1-4; D gene unclear. V was shortened by 11 bases and J by 8 bases, with 21 bases between the two germline ends. The V gene's germline CDR1 is SNHLY and CDR2 FYNNEI. The CDR3 consists of 14 residues. The CDR3 protein is CACRRAVLEEKLFF. CDR3 DNA sequence: TGTGCCTGCCGCCGGGCCGTTTTAGAAGAAAAACTGTTTTTT.